These T cell receptor beta chains were read from a single sample in a study of T cells in Graves' hyperthyroidism and ophthalmopathy. MiXCR was run by TCRdb on the multiplex PCR reads, yielding one entry per CDR3 protein. Among about 520,000 distinct CDR3 sequences, roughly 24% were seen once, and the ten largest hold 11%. The sequenced material came from blood. These receptors were collected from a woman in her thirties with Graves' ophthalmopathy. Both conserved end residues are part of each CDR3. D genes are given only for firm matches.

V gene	J gene	D gene	CDR3 protein
TRBV28	TRBJ2-7	TRBD1	CASSLVGQGLEQYF
TRBV7-4	TRBJ1-2	.	CASSLAGTPTGYGYTFGNGYTF
TRBV20-1	TRBJ1-5	.	CSANDKYSNQPQHF
TRBV20-1	TRBJ1-1	.	CSARDMGGGGTEAFF
TRBV20-1	TRBJ1-2	.	CSARQWSGIYGYTF
TRBV2	TRBJ2-7	.	CASSEARYYSYEQYF
TRBV11-2	TRBJ1-1	.	CASSPMKGPNTEAFF
TRBV27	TRBJ1-2	.	CAGSFTRLGGYTF
TRBV12-3/TRBV12-4	TRBJ1-1	TRBD1	CASSSSPGQPAEAFF
TRBV4-3	TRBJ1-6	.	CASSHEGGSDNSPLHF
TRBV6-1	TRBJ2-7	TRBD2	CASRKGLAGVGSYEQYF
TRBV30	TRBJ1-6	.	CAWSSVKSPLHF